This TCR beta chain is from a study of blood T cells in healthy people across ages. Trimming removed 0 bases at V and 11 bases at J, with 20 bases between. Germline V gives CDR1 SGHRS, CDR2 YFSETQ. This CDR3 is 15 amino acids long. PCR was performed a second time for roughly 7 to 12 cycles using a sample-barcoded 5' primer and a J-beta primer mix. TCRdb re-called the 5' RACE reads with MiXCR, one entry per CDR3 protein. The repertoire includes hundreds of thousands of distinct CDR3 sequences, more than 25% of them detected once, and roughly 17% sits in the top ten. Remarks on this clonotype: This may stem from a read error, because a much larger clone lies one nucleotide away.

Sequencing was carried out using blood. This chain joins TRBV5-1 and TRBJ2-5; the D gene is possibly TRBD1 (6 bases). This clonotype originated in a woman of 80 years or more in good health. The CDR3 nucleotides read TGCGCCAGCAGCTTGGCTCAGGGGCCAGTGAGTCAGCAGTACTTC. This codes for CASSLAQGPVSQQYF.